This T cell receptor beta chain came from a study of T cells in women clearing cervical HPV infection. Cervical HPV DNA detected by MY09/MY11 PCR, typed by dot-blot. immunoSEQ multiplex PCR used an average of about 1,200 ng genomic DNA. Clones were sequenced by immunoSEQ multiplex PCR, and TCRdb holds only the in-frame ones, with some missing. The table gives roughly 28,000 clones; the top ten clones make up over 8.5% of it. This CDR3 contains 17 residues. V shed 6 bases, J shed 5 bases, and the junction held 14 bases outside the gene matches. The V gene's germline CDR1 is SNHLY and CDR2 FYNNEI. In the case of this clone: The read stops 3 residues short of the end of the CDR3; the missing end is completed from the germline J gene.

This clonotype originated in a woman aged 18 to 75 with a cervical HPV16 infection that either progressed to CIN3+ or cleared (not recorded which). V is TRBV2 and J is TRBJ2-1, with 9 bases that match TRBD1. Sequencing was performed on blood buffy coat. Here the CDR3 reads CASRVRTGAHPNNEQFF. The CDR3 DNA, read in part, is TGTGCCAGCAGGGTTAGGACAGGGGCCCATCCCAACAATGAG.